The 2 T cell receptor beta chains listed next were all sequenced from one sample in a study of blood T cells in healthy people across ages. With a J-beta primer mix and a sample-barcoded 5' primer, a second PCR ran roughly 7 to 11 cycles. TCRdb analysed the 5' RACE reads with MiXCR anew, one entry per CDR3 protein. The repertoire holds 1,800,000 or so distinct CDR3 sequences, about two fifths seen once, with about 23% in the top ten. Sequenced sample: blood. These receptors all come from a human donor in good health.

The chain couples TRBV20-1 to TRBJ1-2; 8 bases are shared with TRBD1. The junction had 9 bases not matched to a gene; V was cut back by 4 bases and J by 2 bases. The CDR3 runs 15 residues. CDR1 and CDR2 (germline): DFQATT, SNEGSKA (reference sequence). The CDR3 protein is CSATPSTGGNYGYTF. In DNA, the CDR3 is TGCAGTGCTACTCCTTCCACAGGGGGGAACTATGGCTACACCTTC.

This rearrangement joins TRBV20-1 to TRBJ1-5; D is unclear. Trimming removed 5 bases at V and 2 bases at J, with 13 bases between. Germline V lookup: CDR1 DFQATT, CDR2 SNEGSKA (reference sequence). The CDR3 sequence is 14 residues long. The CDR3 sequence is CSAWSSSGNQPQHF. The CDR3 DNA sequence: TGCAGTGCTTGGAGTTCCTCGGGCAATCAGCCCCAGCATTTT.